Listed below are T cell receptor beta chains from one sample, sequenced in a study of radiotherapy plus CTLA-4 blockade in lung cancer. Clones were read by immunoSEQ multiplex PCR, and TCRdb kept only the in-frame ones, dropping some. The table records 40,000 to 45,000 clones, around 70% of them present only once. Here the sequenced sample was peripheral blood, taken from a patient treated with radiotherapy plus ipilimumab. The receptors were gathered from a human donor with non-small cell lung cancer who had a partial response to radiotherapy plus ipilimumab. The CDR3 runs from the conserved cysteine through the conserved F or W. The D gene is left open where the match is weak. Size is stated for part of the rows, as once, few or many counts, or as a class when the clone is expanded.

CDR3aa: CASSLSGSPGYEQYF
CDR3nt: TGCGCCAGCAGCTTATCCGGATCTCCGGGGTACGAGCAGTACTTC
j_gene: TRBJ2-7
abundance: NA
d_gene: NA
v_gene: TRBV5-1

CDR3aa: CASSLRSGGAGYGYTF
CDR3nt: TGTGCCAGCAGCTTACGGTCGGGGGGCGCTGGCTATGGCTACACCTTC
j_gene: TRBJ1-2
abundance: NA
d_gene: NA
v_gene: TRBV7-8

CDR3aa: CASSRTPQYQVTAGELFF
CDR3nt: TGTGCCAGCAGTCGCACACCTCAGTACCAAGTTACCGCCGGGGAGCTGTTTTTT
j_gene: TRBJ2-2
abundance: NA
d_gene: NA
v_gene: TRBV27

CDR3aa: CASYYGEKLFF
CDR3nt: TGTGCCAGTTACTACGGAGAAAAACTGTTTTTT
j_gene: TRBJ1-4
abundance: few
d_gene: NA
v_gene: TRBV6-6

CDR3aa: CASLGLAGGYNEQFF
CDR3nt: TGTGCCAGCTTGGGACTAGCGGGGGGGTACAATGAGCAGTTCTTC
j_gene: TRBJ2-1
abundance: NA
d_gene: TRBD2
v_gene: TRBV6-5

CDR3aa: CAWSVGRGYGYTF
CDR3nt: TGTGCCTGGAGTGTCGGCCGGGGCTATGGCTACACCTTC
j_gene: TRBJ1-2
abundance: NA
d_gene: NA
v_gene: TRBV30

CDR3aa: CASRNRDSSTDTQYF
CDR3nt: TGTGCCAGTCGCAACCGGGACTCGAGCACAGATACGCAGTATTTT
j_gene: TRBJ2-3
abundance: NA
d_gene: NA
v_gene: TRBV19

CDR3aa: CASSFQGAETQYF
CDR3nt: TGTGCCAGCAGCTTTCAGGGGGCCGAGACCCAGTACTTC
j_gene: TRBJ2-5
abundance: once
d_gene: TRBD1
v_gene: TRBV5-6

CDR3aa: CASSATGGDTEAFF
CDR3nt: TGTGCCAGCAGCGCTACAGGGGGAGACACTGAAGCTTTCTTT
j_gene: TRBJ1-1
abundance: few
d_gene: TRBD1
v_gene: TRBV14

CDR3aa: CAILDRGLFNIQYF
CDR3nt: TGTGCCATACTCGACAGGGGGCTTTTCAACATTCAGTACTTC
j_gene: TRBJ2-4
abundance: few
d_gene: TRBD1
v_gene: TRBV6-5

CDR3aa: CASSPGTGDGNTIYF
CDR3nt: TGTGCCAGCAGCCCGGGGACAGGGGACGGAAACACCATATATTTT
j_gene: TRBJ1-3
abundance: NA
d_gene: TRBD1
v_gene: TRBV4-2

CDR3aa: CASWRKETQYF
CDR3nt: TGTGCCAGCTGGCGGAAAGAGACCCAGTACTTC
j_gene: TRBJ2-5
abundance: NA
d_gene: NA
v_gene: TRBV2

CDR3aa: CASSTTGRGNGYTF
CDR3nt: TGTGCCAGCAGCACCACCGGCAGGGGAAATGGCTACACCTTC
j_gene: TRBJ1-2
abundance: once
d_gene: NA
v_gene: TRBV6-5

CDR3aa: CASSLGRNTEAFF
CDR3nt: TGTGCCAGCAGCTTAGGGAGGAACACTGAAGCTTTCTTT
j_gene: TRBJ1-1
abundance: NA
d_gene: NA
v_gene: TRBV7-6

CDR3aa: CASSSSPGNYGYTF
CDR3nt: TGTGCCAGCAGCTCTAGCCCGGGTAACTATGGCTACACCTTC
j_gene: TRBJ1-2
abundance: NA
d_gene: NA
v_gene: TRBV7-2

CDR3aa: CASSLVPVGDTRNTIYF
CDR3nt: TGCGCCAGCAGCTTGGTCCCCGTGGGAGACACGCGAAACACCATATATTTT
j_gene: TRBJ1-3
abundance: NA
d_gene: NA
v_gene: TRBV5-1

CDR3aa: CASSVGVGSDEQFF
CDR3nt: TGTGCCAGCAGCGTGGGAGTAGGATCAGATGAGCAGTTCTTC
j_gene: TRBJ2-1
abundance: NA
d_gene: NA
v_gene: TRBV9

CDR3aa: CASSGGTGGSGNTIYF
CDR3nt: TGTGCCAGCAGCGGAGGGACAGGTGGCTCTGGAAACACCATATATTTT
j_gene: TRBJ1-3
abundance: NA
d_gene: TRBD1
v_gene: TRBV7-8

CDR3aa: CASSRSRRDGNQPQHF
CDR3nt: TGTGCCAGCTCTCGTTCCAGGAGGGACGGCAATCAGCCCCAGCATTTT
j_gene: TRBJ1-5
abundance: NA
d_gene: NA
v_gene: TRBV18

CDR3aa: CSVKPGLGLFPEQYF
CDR3nt: TGCAGCGTTAAGCCAGGGTTGGGCCTTTTCCCCGAGCAGTACTTC
j_gene: TRBJ2-7
abundance: NA
d_gene: NA
v_gene: TRBV29-1

CDR3aa: CASSSGLAGNTDTQYF
CDR3nt: TGTGCCAGCAGCTCTGGACTAGCGGGGAACACAGATACGCAGTATTTT
j_gene: TRBJ2-3
abundance: NA
d_gene: TRBD2
v_gene: TRBV7-2

CDR3aa: CASSPVDTQYF
CDR3nt: TGTGCCAGCAGTCCCGTCGATACGCAGTATTTT
j_gene: TRBJ2-3
abundance: NA
d_gene: NA
v_gene: TRBV2

CDR3aa: CASSEGGYSYEQYF
CDR3nt: TGTGCCAGCAGTGAGGGAGGGTACTCCTACGAGCAGTACTTC
j_gene: TRBJ2-7
abundance: NA
d_gene: TRBD2
v_gene: TRBV2

CDR3aa: CATSTIQGVVVNQPQHF
CDR3nt: TGTGCCACCAGCACGATACAGGGGGTAGTCGTCAATCAGCCCCAGCATTTT
j_gene: TRBJ1-5
abundance: NA
d_gene: TRBD1
v_gene: TRBV15

CDR3aa: CATAGLAGANEQFF
CDR3nt: TGTGCCACCGCGGGACTAGCGGGAGCCAATGAGCAGTTCTTC
j_gene: TRBJ2-1
abundance: NA
d_gene: TRBD2
v_gene: TRBV5-4

CDR3aa: CATGHRNSPLHF
CDR3nt: TGTGCCACGGGACACCGAAATTCACCCCTCCACTTT
j_gene: TRBJ1-6
abundance: NA
d_gene: NA
v_gene: TRBV15

CDR3aa: CASTLGTGANYGYTF
CDR3nt: TGTGCCAGTACCCTTGGGACAGGAGCCAACTATGGCTACACCTTC
j_gene: TRBJ1-2
abundance: NA
d_gene: TRBD1
v_gene: TRBV19

CDR3aa: CASSIRGEGYTF
CDR3nt: TGTGCCAGTAGTATCCGCGGGGAAGGCTACACCTTC
j_gene: TRBJ1-2
abundance: few
d_gene: NA
v_gene: TRBV19

CDR3aa: CAAHRGSEAFF
CDR3nt: TGTGCCGCCCACAGGGGTAGTGAAGCTTTCTTT
j_gene: TRBJ1-1
abundance: NA
d_gene: TRBD1
v_gene: TRBV30

CDR3aa: CASSLERLAGGGEQYF
CDR3nt: TGTGCCAGCAGCTTAGAACGACTAGCGGGGGGCGGGGAGCAGTACTTC
j_gene: TRBJ2-5
abundance: NA
d_gene: TRBD2
v_gene: TRBV7-2

CDR3aa: CASSARTVEAFF
CDR3nt: TGTGCCAGCAGCGCAAGGACAGTTGAAGCTTTCTTT
j_gene: TRBJ1-1
abundance: NA
d_gene: NA
v_gene: TRBV7-9

CDR3aa: CASSQDGGLASEQFF
CDR3nt: TGCGCCAGCAGCCAAGATGGGGGACTAGCCAGTGAGCAGTTCTTC
j_gene: TRBJ2-1
abundance: NA
d_gene: TRBD2
v_gene: TRBV4-3

CDR3aa: CASSRSGASTDTQYF
CDR3nt: TGTGCCAGCAGCCGGAGCGGGGCTAGCACAGATACGCAGTATTTT
j_gene: TRBJ2-3
abundance: NA
d_gene: TRBD2
v_gene: TRBV5-4

CDR3aa: CAGSAQTDTQYF
CDR3nt: TGTGCCGGCAGCGCCCAAACAGATACGCAGTATTTT
j_gene: TRBJ2-3
abundance: NA
d_gene: NA
v_gene: TRBV9

CDR3aa: CSAGTGDTEAFF
CDR3nt: TGCAGCGCCGGGACAGGGGACACTGAAGCTTTCTTT
j_gene: TRBJ1-1
abundance: few
d_gene: TRBD1
v_gene: TRBV29-1

CDR3aa: CASSIVGAGELFF
CDR3nt: TGTGCCAGTAGTATAGTCGGGGCCGGGGAGCTGTTTTTT
j_gene: TRBJ2-2
abundance: NA
d_gene: NA
v_gene: TRBV19

CDR3aa: CASSLTSGPSTDTQYF
CDR3nt: TGCGCCAGCAGCCTGACTAGCGGTCCTAGCACAGATACGCAGTATTTT
j_gene: TRBJ2-3
abundance: few
d_gene: TRBD2
v_gene: TRBV7-3

CDR3aa: CASSFEGDTQYF
CDR3nt: TGTGCCAGCAGTTTTGAGGGAGATACGCAGTATTTT
j_gene: TRBJ2-3
abundance: NA
d_gene: NA
v_gene: TRBV6-1

CDR3aa: CASTWDYLGTEAFF
CDR3nt: TGTGCCAGCACCTGGGACTACTTAGGGACTGAAGCTTTCTTT
j_gene: TRBJ1-1
abundance: few
d_gene: NA
v_gene: TRBV7-9

CDR3aa: CASSFFQASGGKTHRYAGQYF
CDR3nt: TGCGCCAGCAGCTTTTTTCAGGCGAGCGGGGGAAAAACCCACAGATACGCCGGGCAGTATTTT
j_gene: TRBJ2-3
abundance: few
d_gene: TRBD2
v_gene: TRBV5-1

CDR3aa: CASSLTSGGYNEQFF
CDR3nt: TGTGCCAGCAGCTTGACCTCCGGGGGTTACAATGAGCAGTTCTTC
j_gene: TRBJ2-1
abundance: few
d_gene: NA
v_gene: TRBV5-4

CDR3aa: CSVAGTYGEETQYF
CDR3nt: TGCAGCGTTGCAGGGACATATGGGGAAGAGACCCAGTACTTC
j_gene: TRBJ2-5
abundance: NA
d_gene: NA
v_gene: TRBV29-1

CDR3aa: CASSYGQGREQFF
CDR3nt: TGTGCCAGCAGCTACGGACAGGGACGTGAGCAGTTCTTC
j_gene: TRBJ2-1
abundance: medium-sized
d_gene: TRBD1
v_gene: TRBV2

CDR3aa: CASSLYQGYNEQFF
CDR3nt: TGCGCCAGCAGCTTGTATCAGGGATACAATGAGCAGTTCTTC
j_gene: TRBJ2-1
abundance: NA
d_gene: NA
v_gene: TRBV5-1

CDR3aa: CASSPPDRREGYTF
CDR3nt: TGTGCCAGCTCACCACCGGACAGAAGAGAAGGCTACACCTTC
j_gene: TRBJ1-2
abundance: NA
d_gene: NA
v_gene: TRBV18

CDR3aa: CASSKSGRGEETQYF
CDR3nt: TGCGCCAGCAGCAAAAGCGGGAGGGGGGAAGAGACCCAGTACTTC
j_gene: TRBJ2-5
abundance: NA
d_gene: TRBD2
v_gene: TRBV5-1

CDR3aa: CASSESGFGGASYNEQFF
CDR3nt: TGTGCCAGCAGTGAATCAGGTTTTGGCGGGGCTTCCTACAATGAGCAGTTCTTC
j_gene: TRBJ2-1
abundance: NA
d_gene: NA
v_gene: TRBV25-1

CDR3aa: CASSLVYGQPQHF
CDR3nt: TGTGCCAGCAGCTTGGTCTACGGTCAGCCCCAGCATTTT
j_gene: TRBJ1-5
abundance: NA
d_gene: NA
v_gene: TRBV5-5

CDR3aa: CASSYGTSESYNEQFF
CDR3nt: TGTGCCAGCAGTTATGGGACTAGCGAGTCCTACAATGAGCAGTTCTTC
j_gene: TRBJ2-1
abundance: few
d_gene: TRBD2
v_gene: TRBV2

CDR3aa: CASREVGNEKLFF
CDR3nt: TGTGCCAGTCGGGAGGTTGGGAATGAAAAACTGTTTTTT
j_gene: TRBJ1-4
abundance: NA
d_gene: NA
v_gene: TRBV6-5

CDR3aa: CASSVLAGGSNTGELFF
CDR3nt: TGTGCCAGCAGTGTTCTAGCGGGAGGCTCGAACACCGGGGAGCTGTTTTTT
j_gene: TRBJ2-2
abundance: once
d_gene: TRBD2
v_gene: TRBV6-4

CDR3aa: CSVEGSGRVYETQYF
CDR3nt: TGCAGCGTTGAAGGGTCAGGCAGGGTTTACGAGACCCAGTACTTC
j_gene: TRBJ2-5
abundance: NA
d_gene: NA
v_gene: TRBV29-1

CDR3aa: CASSLGPDRAMNTEAFF
CDR3nt: TGTGCCAGCAGCTTGGGTCCGGACAGGGCTATGAACACTGAAGCTTTCTTT
j_gene: TRBJ1-1
abundance: NA
d_gene: TRBD1
v_gene: TRBV5-4

CDR3aa: CATSPIEGEQYF
CDR3nt: TGTGCCACTAGCCCAATAGAGGGCGAGCAGTACTTC
j_gene: TRBJ2-7
abundance: once
d_gene: NA
v_gene: TRBV2

CDR3aa: CASSQTSGEQYF
CDR3nt: TGTGCCAGCAGTCAGACTAGCGGCGAGCAGTACTTC
j_gene: TRBJ2-7
abundance: NA
d_gene: TRBD2
v_gene: TRBV6-5

CDR3aa: CSASAEETQYF
CDR3nt: TGCAGTGCTAGTGCGGAAGAGACCCAGTACTTC
j_gene: TRBJ2-5
abundance: NA
d_gene: NA
v_gene: TRBV20-1

CDR3aa: CASSIGQGSQETNEKLFF
CDR3nt: TGTGCCAGTAGTATCGGGCAGGGATCTCAAGAGACTAATGAAAAACTGTTTTTT
j_gene: TRBJ1-4
abundance: NA
d_gene: NA
v_gene: TRBV19